This is a list of T cell receptor beta chains from one sample in a study of CD8 T cells in ankylosing spondylitis. A single record per CDR3 protein comes from TCRdb applying MiXCR to the 5' RACE reads. The sample includes roughly 240,000 distinct CDR3 sequences, roughly 32% of them seen just once. Sequenced sample: blood, either unsorted or a sorted T cell fraction (not recorded which). These receptors were taken from a male donor with ankylosing spondylitis or in good health (not recorded which). CDR3s include the opening cysteine and the closing phenylalanine or tryptophan. A D gene is named only where the DNA matches it firmly.

J gene,V gene,D gene,CDR3 protein
TRBJ1-1,TRBV29-1,NA,CSVDLDSQGDTEAFF
TRBJ2-5,TRBV20-1,TRBD2,CSARSPLAGGLETQYF
TRBJ1-3,TRBV2,TRBD1,CASRMIQGAGNTIYF
TRBJ2-1,TRBV5-1,NA,CASSLGTGPSYNEQFF
TRBJ1-1,TRBV29-1,NA,CSVEEGRIEAFF
TRBJ2-3,TRBV24-1,NA,CATKDEARTDTQYF
TRBJ2-7,TRBV5-5,TRBD2,CASSWGLAYEQYF
TRBJ2-1,TRBV5-1,NA,CASSAYPGNRQFF
TRBJ1-1,TRBV6-5,NA,CASSYDWENTEAFF
TRBJ1-2,TRBV13,TRBD1,CASSTVTTGFGYTF
TRBJ2-3,TRBV12-3/TRBV12-4,NA,CASSPSVGRGFYTQYF
TRBJ2-7,TRBV7-9,NA,CASTKGGNYEQYF
TRBJ1-2,TRBV11-1,NA,CASSLKGNYGYTF
TRBJ1-5,TRBV20-1,NA,CSVSNGDQPQHF
TRBJ2-1,TRBV5-1,NA,CASRQEGGTRWNEQFF
TRBJ2-2,TRBV5-1,NA,CASSLDSTGTGELFF
TRBJ2-1,TRBV29-1,NA,CSASRMGEQFF
TRBJ2-1,TRBV12-3/TRBV12-4,NA,CATLDQQSSYNEQFF
TRBJ1-1,TRBV5-5,NA,CASSFSGAPEAFF
TRBJ1-1,TRBV5-6,NA,CASSLGLGRFEAFF
TRBJ2-2,TRBV7-2,TRBD1,CASSTRQGKESGELFF
TRBJ2-7,TRBV6-1,TRBD1,CASQKDRAPYEQYF
TRBJ2-1,TRBV20-1,TRBD1,CSALDRVRLSSYNEQFF
TRBJ2-7,TRBV4-2,NA,CASSQDPGVREQYF
TRBJ2-5,TRBV29-1,NA,CSVGTTAQGETQYF
TRBJ2-3,TRBV20-1,NA,CSARGSWGSTDTQYF
TRBJ1-1,TRBV9,NA,CASSPHQIPGTEAFF